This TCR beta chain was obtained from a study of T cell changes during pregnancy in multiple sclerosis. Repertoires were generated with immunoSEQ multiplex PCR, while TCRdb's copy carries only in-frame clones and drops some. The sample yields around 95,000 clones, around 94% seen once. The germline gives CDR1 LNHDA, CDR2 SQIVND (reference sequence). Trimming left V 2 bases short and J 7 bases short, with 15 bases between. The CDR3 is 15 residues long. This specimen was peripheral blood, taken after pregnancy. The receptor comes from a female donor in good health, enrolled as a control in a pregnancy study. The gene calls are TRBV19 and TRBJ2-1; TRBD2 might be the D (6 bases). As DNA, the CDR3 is TGTGCCAGTAGTATAACTAGCACCGGAACAAATGAGCAGTTCTTC. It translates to CASSITSTGTNEQFF.